This TCR beta chain was obtained from a study of blood T cell repertoires in COVID-19. Whole-study context: Whether acute or convalescent, the COVID-19 samples came from the United States, Italy and Spain. T cells, B-cell-depleted T cells, or PBMCs provided the cDNA or gDNA that served as material.

As handled by the study authors: Amplification of reference gene primers was used by the study to estimate nucleated cell counts. The protocol was immunoSEQ multiplex PCR, while the TCRdb copy is restricted to in-frame clones and leaves out a portion. The V and J calls and clone size are taken from that table; D and trimming were inferred from the DNA. Here the sample spans 350,000 or so clones, about 92% being singletons. The germline V gene encodes CDR1 KGHSH and CDR2 LQKENI. The V gene end was trimmed by 6 bases and the J gene end by 6 bases; junction bases not matched to a gene: 11. CDR3 length: 16 amino acids.

This clonotype originated in a woman aged 60-75 years with COVID-19, enrolled during active disease. The rearrangement joins TRBV18 to TRBJ2-1; the match to TRBD1 covers 10 bases. The sequenced sample was peripheral blood. The chain's CDR3 is CASSQSTGGKVNEQFF. CDR3 bases: TGTGCCAGCTCCCAATCGACAGGGGGCAAGGTCAATGAGCAGTTCTTC.